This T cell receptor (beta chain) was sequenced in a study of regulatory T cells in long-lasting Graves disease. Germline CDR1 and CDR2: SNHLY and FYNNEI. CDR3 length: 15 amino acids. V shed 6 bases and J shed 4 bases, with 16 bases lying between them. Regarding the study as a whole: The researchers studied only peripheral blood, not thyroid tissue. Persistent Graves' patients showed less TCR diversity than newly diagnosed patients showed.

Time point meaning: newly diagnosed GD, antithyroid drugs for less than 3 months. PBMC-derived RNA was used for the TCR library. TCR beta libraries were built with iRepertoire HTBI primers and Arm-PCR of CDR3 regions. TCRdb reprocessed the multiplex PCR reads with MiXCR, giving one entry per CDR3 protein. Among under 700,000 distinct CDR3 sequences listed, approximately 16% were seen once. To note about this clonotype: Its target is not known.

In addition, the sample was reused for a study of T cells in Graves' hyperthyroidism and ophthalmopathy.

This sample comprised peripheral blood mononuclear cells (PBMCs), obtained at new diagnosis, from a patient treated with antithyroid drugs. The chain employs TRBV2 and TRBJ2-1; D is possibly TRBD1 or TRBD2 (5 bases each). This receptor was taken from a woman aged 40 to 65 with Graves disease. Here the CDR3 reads CASSLRQGPYNEQFF. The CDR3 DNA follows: TGTGCCAGCAGCTTGAGGCAGGGACCATACAATGAGCAGTTCTTC.